This T cell receptor beta chain was identified during a study of T cells in Graves' hyperthyroidism and ophthalmopathy. RNA transcripts yielded amplified TCR beta CDR3 regions. With the HTBI primer set, the TCR CDR3 went through a first round of RT-PCR. TCRdb fed the multiplex PCR reads into MiXCR, producing one record per CDR3 protein. The sample includes more than 350,000 distinct CDR3 sequences, approximately 16% of them seen just once. V was pared by 3 bases and J by 7 bases, with 19 bases between. CDR3 size: 14 residues. Germline CDR1 and CDR2: DFQATT and SNEGSKA (reference sequence). This clonotype was seen repeatedly, ten times or more. The antigen is undetermined. Ophthalmopathy cases scored 3 or more on the Clinical Activity Score and 4 or more on NOSPECS grade, with duration below 3 months. Study-level results: Most expanded thyroid clonotypes above 0.001 recurred in blood.

Specimen: blood. The TCR comes from a woman aged 60-75 years with Graves' ophthalmopathy. The chain uses TRBV20-1 and TRBJ2-7, with D tentatively TRBD1 or TRBD2 (5 bases each). In DNA, the CDR3 is TGCAGTGCTAGCATAAACCAGGGATGGAGGGAGCAGTACTTC. Translated, it gives CSASINQGWREQYF.